This T cell receptor beta chain was identified in a study of OX40 agonist ivuxolimab in advanced cancers. The repertoire was sequenced with immunoSEQ multiplex PCR; TCRdb's copy has only in-frame clones and lacks some. The profile shows almost 70,000 clones, over 60% of them singletons. Study conclusions and caveats: Low levels of normalized T-cell clonal expansion also appeared in some nonresponders. On average, a greater number of expanded clones characterised CD8+ T cells relative to CD4+.

The junction had 9 bases not matched to a gene; V was cut back by 4 bases and J by 4 bases. This CDR3 is 17 amino acids long. CDR1 is SGHRS and CDR2 is YFSETQ in the germline V gene. This clone was observed a handful of times. The antigen is unknown. This specimen includes other DNA sequences encoding the same CDR3. This sequence originates from an adult with an advanced solid tumor such as melanoma, head and neck, liver or kidney cancer. Sample: CD4+ or CD8+ T cells sorted from blood, taken in a trial of the OX40 agonist ivuxolimab. The gene calls are TRBV5-1 and TRBJ2-1; 12 positions agree with TRBD2. DNA of the CDR3: TGCGCCAGCAGCCCCGGGACTAGCGGGTCCTTTTACAATGAGCAGTTCTTC. Protein sequence: CASSPGTSGSFYNEQFF.